The 2 T cell receptor beta chains given below trace back to one sample, sequenced in a study of cytomegalovirus exposure and HLA in healthy donors (dated by TCRdb to 2016 to 2017). Library construction relied on the immunoSEQ multiplex PCR assay. For the multiplex PCR, a mixture combining 60 forward primers for TCR Vbeta segments and 13 reverse primers for TCR Jbeta segments was used. TCRdb took over this immuneACCESS table, retaining in-frame rearrangements with V and J assigned. Such tables are incomplete; in checked studies, under half of the missing clones stem from an unresolved V gene, and the remainder is unexplained. A total of some 95,000 clones appear in this sample, 55% to 80% of them only once. The top ten constitute less than 1.5% of the sample. Sequenced input: PBMCs. The receptors come from a female donor in good health and CMV-seronegative.

The chain recombines TRBV6-1 with TRBJ2-7; D possibly corresponds to TRBD2 (6 bases). The V and J ends lost 8 bases and 9 bases respectively, with 14 bases between them. Germline CDR1 is MNHNS and CDR2 is SASEGT. This CDR3 spans 11 amino acids. The CDR3 protein is CASSIGSGQYF. CDR3 DNA sequence: TGTGCCAGCTCGATCGGGAGTGGGCAGTACTTC.

Only a few counts were recorded for this clone. The V call is TRBV6-5, the J call TRBJ2-7; TRBD2 is a possible D gene (5 bases). V dropped 2 bases and J dropped 6 bases, with 17 bases sitting between them. From germline, CDR1 is MNHEY and CDR2 SVGAGI. This CDR3 spans 15 amino acids. CDR3: CASSYPGGRSSEQYF. The CDR3 nucleotides are TGTGCCAGCAGTTACCCCGGAGGCCGGTCTAGCGAGCAGTACTTC.